What follows are 12 T cell receptor beta chains derived from one specimen sequenced in a study of shared clonotypes between healthy human individuals. Some clones are missing from TCRdb's copy, which holds only in-frame ones; the method was immunoSEQ multiplex PCR. The sample has under 1,100,000 clones, about 75% seen once. Specimen: memory CD4+ T cells sorted from blood. Subset specified: CD45RA-negative fraction. These receptors came from a man younger than 30 in good health.

The rearrangement joins TRBV30 to TRBJ1-6, with 8 bases fitting TRBD1. V was pared by 8 bases and J by 10 bases, with 7 bases of the junction left unmatched. The CDR3 contains 12 residues. The germline gives CDR1 GTSNPN, CDR2 SVGIG (reference sequence). CDR3 residues: CAGQGWGSPLHF. CDR3 in DNA: TGTGCCGGACAGGGTTGGGGATCACCCCTCCACTTT. Full variable domain (rest looked up from reference TRBV30 and TRBJ1-6): SQTIHQWPATLVQPVGSPLSLECTVEGTSNPNLYWYRQAAGRGLQLLFYSVGIGQISSEVPQNLSASRPQDRQFILSSKKLLLSDSGFYLCAGQGWGSPLHFGNGTRLTVT.

This rearrangement joins TRBV5-4 to TRBJ2-3; TRBD2 matches 8 bases. With V trimmed by 2 bases and J by 5 bases, 7 bases remained unmatched. Germline V gene sequence: CDR1 SGHNT, CDR2 YYREEE (reference sequence). The CDR3 sequence is 15 residues long. The CDR3 spells CASSLSGSGGDTQYF. As DNA, the CDR3 is TGTGCCAGCAGCTTAAGCGGGAGCGGTGGAGATACGCAGTATTTT.

This clone was seen only a few times. The chain joins TRBV2 to TRBJ2-3, with D possibly matching TRBD2 (6 bases). Trimming stripped 5 bases from V and 0 bases from J, with 18 bases between. Germline values: CDR1 SNHLY, CDR2 FYNNEI. The CDR3 spans 17 residues. CDR3 region: CASSHPGLMTSTDTQYF. The CDR3 nucleotides read TGTGCCAGCAGTCATCCGGGACTGATGACTAGCACAGATACGCAGTATTTT.

The CDR3 here is CASSRGSTGELFF. CDR3 sequence (DNA): TGTGCCAGCAGCAGGGGGTCCACCGGGGAGCTGTTTTTT. The chain joins TRBV5-4 to TRBJ2-2, with D possibly TRBD1 on 6 matching bases. Germline V lookup: CDR1 SGHNT, CDR2 YYREEE (reference sequence). The CDR3 sequence is 13 residues long. Trimming removed 4 bases from V and 4 bases from J, with 8 bases in between.

This chain uses TRBV19 with TRBJ1-5; 9 nucleotides agree with TRBD1. V was clipped by 4 bases and J by 6 bases; unmatched bases: 7. CDR3 length: 15 residues. CDR1 and CDR2 (germline): LNHDA, SQIVND (reference sequence). CDR3 DNA: TGTGCCAGTAGTAGCCTCCGGGACAGGGTTCAGCCCCAGCATTTT. Amino acids: CASSSLRDRVQPQHF.

This clone appeared once. The chain combines TRBV5-1 with TRBJ2-1; 9 positions agree with TRBD1. The germline V gene has CDR1 SGHRS and CDR2 YFSETQ. J gave up 2 bases and V 5 bases, and 5 bases lay outside the gene matches. This CDR3 has 15 amino acids. CDR3 in amino acids: CASRPTGGTYNEQFF. Here the CDR3 DNA reads TGCGCCAGCAGACCCACAGGGGGCACCTACAATGAGCAGTTCTTC.

This clone occurred many times. The chain is built from TRBV5-1 and TRBJ1-4, with 9 bases fitting TRBD1. Per the germline V gene, CDR1 is SGHRS and CDR2 is YFSETQ. Losses at the gene ends were 4 bases for V and 8 bases for J; bases not matched to a gene: 9. The CDR3 sequence is 15 residues long. For the CDR3, the DNA is TGCGCCAGCAGCACACAGGGGGCGAGCTACGAAAAACTGTTTTTT. Translating gives CASSTQGASYEKLFF.

V is TRBV30 and J is TRBJ2-2, with TRBD1 matching over 8 bases. Germline V gene lookup returns CDR1 GTSNPN and CDR2 SVGIG (reference sequence). With 6 bases clipped from V and 0 bases from J, the junction kept 6 bases outside the gene matches. The CDR3 consists of 15 residues. CDR3 DNA sequence: TGTGCCTGCGCAGGGGGCCCCGCGAACACCGGGGAGCTGTTTTTT. This translates into CACAGGPANTGELFF.

The chain combines TRBV5-1 with TRBJ2-4, with D possibly being TRBD1 or TRBD2 (6 bases each). CDR1 and CDR2 from the germline V gene are SGHRS and YFSETQ. Trimming took 1 base from V and 11 from J, leaving 19 bases between them. The CDR3 is made up of 15 amino acids. CDR3 DNA sequence: TGCGCCAGCAGCTTGTTCGGGGGCCTTGGGGAACTTCAGTACTTC. Protein: CASSLFGGLGELQYF. The full variable domain, rest sourced from reference TRBV5-1 and TRBJ2-4, is KAGVTQTPRYLIKTRGQQVTLSCSPISGHRSVSWYQQTPGQGLQFLFEYFSETQRNKGNFPGRFSGRQFSNSRSEMNVSTLELGDSALYLCASSLFGGLGELQYFGAGTRLSVL.

The chain carries TRBV29-1 and TRBJ1-2; no firm D call. The CDR3 spans 11 residues. The V end lost 5 bases, the J end lost 6 bases, and 10 bases lay between the germline ends. Per germline, CDR1 SQVTM and CDR2 ANQGSEA. In DNA, the CDR3 is TGCAGCGTTTGGGTCGGAAATGGCTACACCTTC. It encodes CSVWVGNGYTF.

This clone showed up just a few times. The rearrangement joins TRBV6-6 to TRBJ2-5; maybe TRBD1 (5 bases). Germline V gives CDR1 MNHNY, CDR2 SVGAGI (reference sequence). Trimming removed 6 bases at V and 1 base at J, with 15 bases between. The CDR3 is 15 residues long. The CDR3 reads CASRDETGFQETQYF. CDR3 DNA sequence: TGTGCCAGCAGGGACGAAACAGGCTTCCAAGAGACCCAGTACTTC.

The chain links TRBV25-1 to TRBJ2-3; the D gene is possibly TRBD2 (6 bases). CDR3 length: 12 residues. V was pared by 3 bases and J by 7 bases, with 8 bases between. CDR1 and CDR2 (germline): MGHDK, SYGVNS. The CDR3 loop is CASSDRGNTQYF. The CDR3 nucleotides read TGTGCCAGCAGTGATCGGGGGAATACGCAGTATTTT. Combining the CDR3 with reference TRBV25-1 and TRBJ2-3 gives the whole variable domain EADIYQTPRYLVIGTGKKITLECSQTMGHDKMYWYQQDPGMELHLIHYSYGVNSTEKGDLSSESTVSRIRTEHFPLTLESARPSHTSQYLCASSDRGNTQYFGPGTRLTVL.